A single sample gave rise to the 11 T cell receptor beta chains below, sequenced in a study of early T cells in non-severe SARS-CoV-2 infection. One entry per CDR3 protein results from TCRdb running MiXCR on the 5' RACE reads. The sample lists 66,000 or so distinct CDR3 sequences, 10% to 13% occurring once. Sample: whole blood. These receptors came from an adult who was a healthcare worker with PCR-confirmed SARS-CoV-2 infection or an uninfected control (not recorded which).

This clonotype occurred many times. This chain connects TRBV10-1 to TRBJ1-1; D is possibly TRBD1 (5 bases). V shed 3 bases and J shed 0 bases, with 11 bases lying between them. This CDR3 has 15 amino acids. CDR1 is WNHNN, CDR2 SYGVQD, per germline (reference sequence). The chain's CDR3 is CASSDGGTLNTEAFF. The CDR3 bases are TGCGCCAGCAGTGACGGGGGGACCTTGAACACTGAAGCTTTCTTT.

In this sample, this clonotype turned up many times. The V gene is TRBV5-5, the J gene TRBJ2-1; 8 bases map to TRBD1. V was pared by 4 bases and J by 2 bases, with 5 bases of the junction left unmatched. Per the germline V gene, CDR1 is SGHKS and CDR2 is YYEKEE (reference sequence). This CDR3 has 15 amino acids. The CDR3 nucleotides are TGTGCCAGCAGCCTGGACAGGGCACCCTACAATGAGCAGTTCTTC. Translation: CASSLDRAPYNEQFF.

This clonotype turned up a few times. The junction does not match germline at one end; this may be a read error. The rearrangement joins TRBV4-1 to TRBJ2-3; weak D call: TRBD1 (5 bases). From germline, CDR1 is MGHRA and CDR2 YSYEKL. The CDR3 length is 16 residues. The CDR3 DNA is TGCGCCAACAGCCACCGCGTAGGGGCCTCCGTAGATACGCAGTATTTT. It is translated as CANSHRVGASVDTQYF.

This clonotype was counted at least ten times. The chain joins TRBV29-1 to TRBJ1-1; 7 bases align to TRBD1. Trimming removed 6 bases from V and 0 bases from J; junction bases left unmatched: 7. This CDR3 has 14 amino acids. CDR1 is SQVTM, CDR2 ANQGSEA, per germline. CDR3 amino acids: CSVLLQGMNTEAFF. The CDR3 region has the DNA TGCAGCGTCCTACTACAGGGGATGAACACTGAAGCTTTCTTT.

The chain has TRBV12-3 or TRBV12-4 and TRBJ1-2; D unresolved. V shed 3 bases and J shed 8 bases, with 13 bases lying between them. The CDR3 is made up of 13 amino acids. The CDR3 DNA reads TGTGCCAGCAGTTTCCACCGGGGTAAAGGCTACACCTTC. This sequence encodes CASSFHRGKGYTF.

At least ten counts were recorded for this clonotype. The rearrangement joins TRBV5-1 to TRBJ2-3, with D unresolved. The germline V and J ends were trimmed by 2 bases and 1 base, with 8 bases remaining between them. CDR3 length: 14 residues. Germline values: CDR1 SGHRS, CDR2 YFSETQ. CDR3 region: CASSLRRGTDTQYF. DNA of the CDR3: TGCGCCAGCAGCTTACGTCGCGGCACAGATACGCAGTATTTT.

Note on this clonotype: Compared with germline, one end of the junction differs, possibly owing to a read error. Here the CDR3 reads CASSLGGLVEILFF. CDR3 coding DNA: TGTGCCAGCAGTTTGGGGGGGCTCGTTGAAATACTGTTTTTT. The chain uses TRBV12-3 or TRBV12-4 and TRBJ1-4, with D possibly being TRBD1 (6 bases). The CDR3 length is 14 residues.

The chain is built from TRBV5-1 and TRBJ2-7; 9 positions match TRBD2. Unmatched junction bases numbered 6, after V lost 5 bases and J lost 3 bases. In germline, CDR1 is SGHRS, CDR2 YFSETQ. This CDR3 has 14 amino acids. The CDR3 here is CASSLAGVYYEQYF. Written as DNA, the CDR3 is TGCGCCAGCAGTTTAGCGGGGGTTTACTACGAGCAGTACTTC.

This clonotype appeared many times. The junction does not match germline at one end; this may be a read error. The chain links TRBV12-3 or TRBV12-4 to TRBJ2-7; the match to TRBD2 covers 10 bases. The CDR3 extends over 13 amino acids. CDR3 coding DNA: TGTGCCAGCAGTCTAGCGGGGGCCTACGAGCAGTACTTC. Protein: CASSLAGAYEQYF.

The rearrangement joins TRBV7-9 to TRBJ1-4, with D hard to call. Germline CDR1 SEHNR, CDR2 FQNEAQ (reference sequence). Trimming left V 2 bases short and J 7 bases short, with 11 bases between. The CDR3 is made up of 14 amino acids. For the CDR3, the DNA is TGTGCCAGCAGCTTACACAGTCGCGGTGAAAAACTGTTTTTT. Translating gives CASSLHSRGEKLFF.

This clonotype occurred a few times. The chain carries TRBV27 and TRBJ2-1; 8 bases are shared with TRBD2. The CDR3 spans 16 residues. Germline CDR1 MNHEY, CDR2 SMNVEV (reference sequence). V trimming: 6 bases; J trimming: 8 bases; junction bases outside the gene matches: 15. The CDR3 nucleotides read TGTGCCAGCAGCCTTTCTTTTGGTAGCGGGGACTATGAGCAGTTCTTC. Translated, it gives CASSLSFGSGDYEQFF.